This TCR beta chain was captured by sequencing in a study of T-cell memory formation after mild COVID-19. TCRdb recomputed calls from the 5' RACE reads with MiXCR, one row per CDR3 protein. The repertoire holds around 530,000 distinct CDR3 sequences, with about 20% as singletons. This clonotype was seen more than once but under ten times. Its specificity is unknown. Study-wide results and limits: That cross-reactive memory joined was suggested by some responding clones appearing in pre-infection memory.

Source material: PBMCs or a T cell subset sorted from them (not recorded which). The source of this sequence is an adult woman who had mild COVID-19 (a few samples of this study predate the infection). Cell type and time point are not known.

The CDR3 spells CASSGLVFSSSYNEQFF. CDR3 bases: TGTGCCAGCAGCGGCTTGGTTTTTTCTAGCTCCTACAATGAGCAGTTCTTC. The chain uses TRBV11-2 and TRBJ2-1; D unclear. This CDR3 spans 17 amino acids. The V end lost 5 bases, the J end lost 0 bases, and 17 bases lay between the germline ends. The germline V gene has CDR1 SGHAT and CDR2 FQNNGV. Together with reference TRBV11-2 and TRBJ2-1, the CDR3 gives the full variable domain: EAGVAQSPRYKIIEKRQSVAFWCNPISGHATLYWYQQILGQGPKLLIQFQNNGVVDDSQLPKDRFSAERLKGVDSTLKIQPAKLEDSAVYLCASSGLVFSSSYNEQFFGPGTRLTVL.